These T cell receptor beta chains were read from a single sample in a study of radiotherapy plus CTLA-4 blockade in lung cancer. The table came from immunoSEQ multiplex PCR; TCRdb's copy has only in-frame clones and leaves some out. The sample shows 40,000 to 50,000 clones, 82% of them seen only once. The source was peripheral blood, collected from a patient treated with radiotherapy plus ipilimumab. The source is a human donor with non-small cell lung cancer who had stable disease on radiotherapy plus ipilimumab. The CDR3 runs from the conserved cysteine through the conserved F or W. Not all rows give a size; the values are once, few, many and, for expanded clones, a class.

j_gene: TRBJ2-7
abundance: -
v_gene: TRBV25-1
len: 16
CDR3aa: CASSEIGTGGKHEQYF

j_gene: TRBJ1-2
abundance: -
v_gene: TRBV30
len: 17
CDR3aa: CAWSPAGVLVGSYGYTF

j_gene: TRBJ2-5
abundance: -
v_gene: TRBV6-1
len: 12
CDR3aa: CASLSGGETQYF

j_gene: TRBJ1-4
abundance: -
v_gene: TRBV7-2
len: 14
CDR3aa: CASSTTPGGRKLFF

j_gene: -
abundance: -
v_gene: TRBV7-2
len: 16
CDR3aa: CASTLAGELASYEQYF

j_gene: TRBJ1-1
abundance: few
v_gene: TRBV19
len: 14
CDR3aa: CASSSQGGGTEAFF

j_gene: TRBJ2-1
abundance: once
v_gene: TRBV30
len: 15
CDR3aa: CAWSLIGTAYNEQFF

j_gene: TRBJ1-2
abundance: -
v_gene: TRBV5-5
len: 15
CDR3aa: CASSSTGGWDYGYTF

j_gene: TRBJ2-7
abundance: once
v_gene: TRBV4-3
len: 15
CDR3aa: CASSQDSDIAYEQYF

j_gene: TRBJ2-3
abundance: -
v_gene: TRBV9
len: 18
CDR3aa: CASGGGLAGASSTDTQYF

j_gene: TRBJ2-1
abundance: -
v_gene: TRBV19
len: 15
CDR3aa: CASGEDRGRPNEQFF

j_gene: TRBJ2-1
abundance: -
v_gene: TRBV30
len: 14
CDR3aa: CAWTRWGTTREQFF

j_gene: TRBJ1-1
abundance: -
v_gene: TRBV25-1
len: 14
CDR3aa: CASSEGGPATEAFF